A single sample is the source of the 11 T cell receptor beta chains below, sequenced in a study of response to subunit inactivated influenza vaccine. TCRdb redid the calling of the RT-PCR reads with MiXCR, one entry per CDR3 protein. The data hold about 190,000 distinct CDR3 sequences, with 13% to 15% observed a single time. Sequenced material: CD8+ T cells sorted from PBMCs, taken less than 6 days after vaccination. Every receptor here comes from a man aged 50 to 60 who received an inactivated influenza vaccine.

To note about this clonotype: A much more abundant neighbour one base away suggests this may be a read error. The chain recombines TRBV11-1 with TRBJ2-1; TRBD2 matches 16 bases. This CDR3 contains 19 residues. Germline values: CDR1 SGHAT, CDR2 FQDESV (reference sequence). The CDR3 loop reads CDSSPGLAGGPIGWNEQFF. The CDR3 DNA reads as TGTGACAGCAGCCCGGGACTAGCGGGGGGGCCGATCGGATGGAATGAGCAGTTCTTC. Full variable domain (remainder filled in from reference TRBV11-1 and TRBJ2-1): EAEVAQSPRYKITEKSQAVAFWCDPISGHATLYWYRQILGQGPELLVQFQDESVVDDSQLPKDRFSAERLKGVDSTLKIQPAELGDSAMYLCDSSPGLAGGPIGWNEQFFGPGTRLTVL.

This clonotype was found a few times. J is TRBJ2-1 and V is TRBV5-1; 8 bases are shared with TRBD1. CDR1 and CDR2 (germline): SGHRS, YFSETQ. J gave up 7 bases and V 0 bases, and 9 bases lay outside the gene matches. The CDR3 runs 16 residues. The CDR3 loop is CASSLGTGGTMNEQFF. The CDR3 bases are TGCGCCAGCAGCTTGGGTACAGGGGGTACAATGAATGAGCAGTTCTTC.

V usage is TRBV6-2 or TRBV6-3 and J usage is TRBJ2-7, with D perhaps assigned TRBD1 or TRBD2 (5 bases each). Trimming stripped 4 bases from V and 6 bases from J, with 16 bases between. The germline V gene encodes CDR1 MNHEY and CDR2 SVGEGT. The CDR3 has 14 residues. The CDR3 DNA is TGTGCCAGCAGTTTGGGGGATGGGGCCCTCGAGCAGTACTTC. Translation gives CASSLGDGALEQYF.

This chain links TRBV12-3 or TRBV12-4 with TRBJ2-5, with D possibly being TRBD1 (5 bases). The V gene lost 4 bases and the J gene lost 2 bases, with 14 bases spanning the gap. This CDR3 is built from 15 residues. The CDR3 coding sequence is TGTGCCAGCAGTTCACCCCAGGGTGATCAAGAGACCCAGTACTTC. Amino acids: CASSSPQGDQETQYF.

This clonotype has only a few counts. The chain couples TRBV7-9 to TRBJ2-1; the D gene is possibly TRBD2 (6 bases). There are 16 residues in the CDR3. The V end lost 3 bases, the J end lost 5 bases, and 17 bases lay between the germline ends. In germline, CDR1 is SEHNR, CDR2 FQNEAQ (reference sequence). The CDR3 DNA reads TGTGCCAGCAGCTTTCGGGAGAACGGACCCAACAATGAGCAGTTCTTC. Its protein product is CASSFRENGPNNEQFF.

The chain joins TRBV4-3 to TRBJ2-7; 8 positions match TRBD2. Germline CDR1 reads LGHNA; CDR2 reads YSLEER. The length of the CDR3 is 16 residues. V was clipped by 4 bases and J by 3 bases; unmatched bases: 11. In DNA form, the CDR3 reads TGCGCCAGCAGCCCCTATAAGGGGCGGGAGGTCTACGAGCAGTACTTC. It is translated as CASSPYKGREVYEQYF.

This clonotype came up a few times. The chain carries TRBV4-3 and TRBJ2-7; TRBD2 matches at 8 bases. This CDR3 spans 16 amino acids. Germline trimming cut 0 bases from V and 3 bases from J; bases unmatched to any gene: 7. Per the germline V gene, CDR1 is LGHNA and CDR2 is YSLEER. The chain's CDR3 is CASSQERTSRNYEQYF. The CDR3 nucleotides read TGCGCCAGCAGCCAAGAACGGACTAGCAGGAACTACGAGCAGTACTTC.

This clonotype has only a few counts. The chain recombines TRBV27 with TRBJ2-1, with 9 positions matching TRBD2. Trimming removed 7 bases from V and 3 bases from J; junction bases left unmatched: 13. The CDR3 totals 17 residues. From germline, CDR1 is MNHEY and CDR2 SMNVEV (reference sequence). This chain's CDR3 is CASTLLAGEGNYNEQFF. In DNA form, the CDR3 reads TGTGCCAGCACCCTATTAGCGGGAGAGGGCAACTACAATGAGCAGTTCTTC.

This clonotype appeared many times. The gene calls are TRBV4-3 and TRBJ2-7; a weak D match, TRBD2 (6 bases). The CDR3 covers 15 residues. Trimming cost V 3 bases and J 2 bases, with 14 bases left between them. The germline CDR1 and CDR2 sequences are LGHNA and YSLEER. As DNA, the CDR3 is TGCGCCAGCAGCCAGGCTCCGGAGGGTACCTACGAGCAGTACTTC. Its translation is CASSQAPEGTYEQYF.

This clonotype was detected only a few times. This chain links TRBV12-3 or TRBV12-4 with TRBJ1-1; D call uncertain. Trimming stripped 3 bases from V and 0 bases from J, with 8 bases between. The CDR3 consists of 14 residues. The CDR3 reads CASSFSLLNTEAFF. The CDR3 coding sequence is TGTGCCAGCAGTTTCTCACTGCTGAACACTGAAGCTTTCTTT.

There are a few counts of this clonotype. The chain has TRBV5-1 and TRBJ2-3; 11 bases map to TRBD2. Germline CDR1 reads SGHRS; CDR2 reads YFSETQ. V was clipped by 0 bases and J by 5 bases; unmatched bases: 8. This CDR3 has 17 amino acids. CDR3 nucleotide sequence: TGCGCCAGCAGCTTGGAGAGACTAGCGGGACCAGGAGATACGCAGTATTTT. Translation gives CASSLERLAGPGDTQYF.